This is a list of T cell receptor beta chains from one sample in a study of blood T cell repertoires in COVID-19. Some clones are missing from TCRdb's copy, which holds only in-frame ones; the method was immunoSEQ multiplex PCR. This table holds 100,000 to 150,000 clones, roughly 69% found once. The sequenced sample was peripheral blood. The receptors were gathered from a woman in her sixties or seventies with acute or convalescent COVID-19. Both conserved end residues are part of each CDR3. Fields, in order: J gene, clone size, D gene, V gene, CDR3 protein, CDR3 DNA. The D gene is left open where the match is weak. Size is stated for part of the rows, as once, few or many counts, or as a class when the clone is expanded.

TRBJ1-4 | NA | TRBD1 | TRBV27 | CASSFQGATNEKLFF | TGTGCCAGCAGTTTTCAGGGGGCCACTAATGAAAAACTGTTTTTT
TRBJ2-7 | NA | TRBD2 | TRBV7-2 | CASSLDWGGEQYF | TGTGCCAGCAGCTTAGACTGGGGGGGAGAGCAGTACTTC
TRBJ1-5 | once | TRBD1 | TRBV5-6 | CASSSGQGSNQPQHF | TGTGCCAGCAGCTCGGGACAGGGAAGCAATCAGCCCCAGCATTTT
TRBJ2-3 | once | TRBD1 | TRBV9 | CASRRQGLGTDTQYF | TGTGCCAGCAGAAGACAGGGGTTAGGCACAGATACGCAGTATTTT
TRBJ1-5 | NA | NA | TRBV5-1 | CASSLDGSSNQPQHF | TGCGCCAGCAGCTTGGACGGGAGTAGCAATCAGCCCCAGCATTTT
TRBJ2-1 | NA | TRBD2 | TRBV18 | CASHSGGPDEQFF | TGTGCCAGCCACTCGGGAGGGCCGGATGAGCAGTTCTTC
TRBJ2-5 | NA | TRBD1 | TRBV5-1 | CASSLGQGEETQYF | TGCGCCAGCAGCCTTGGACAGGGAGAGGAGACCCAGTACTTC
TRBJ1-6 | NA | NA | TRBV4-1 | CASSQDLRQGSPLHF | TGCGCCAGCAGCCAAGATCTCCGTCAGGGTTCACCCCTCCACTTT
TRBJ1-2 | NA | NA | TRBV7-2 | CASSSRGFNYGYTF | TGTGCCAGCAGCTCCCGGGGGTTTAACTATGGCTACACCTTC
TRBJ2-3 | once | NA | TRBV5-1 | CASSPSGHSTDTQYF | TGCGCCAGCAGCCCCTCGGGACACAGCACAGATACGCAGTATTTT
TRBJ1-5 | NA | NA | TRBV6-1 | CASSDRTVNQPQHF | TGTGCCAGCAGTGATCGGACAGTCAATCAGCCCCAGCATTTT
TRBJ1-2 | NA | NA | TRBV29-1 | CSVDGNGGYGYTF | TGCAGCGTTGACGGCAACGGGGGCTATGGCTACACCTTC
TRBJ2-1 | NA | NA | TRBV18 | CASSLPGLNNEQFF | TGTGCCAGCTCACTCCCCGGACTGAACAATGAGCAGTTCTTC
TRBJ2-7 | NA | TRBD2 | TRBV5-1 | CASSLAPGLGTYEQYF | TGCGCCAGCAGCTTGGCCCCGGGACTAGGGACCTACGAGCAGTACTTC
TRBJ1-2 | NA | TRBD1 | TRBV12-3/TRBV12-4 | CASRAGQLHGYTF | TGTGCCAGCAGGGCGGGACAGCTCCATGGCTACACCTTC
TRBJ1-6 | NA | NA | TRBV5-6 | CASSLISDRRNSPLHF | TGTGCCAGCAGCTTGATTTCCGACAGGCGTAATTCACCCCTCCACTTT
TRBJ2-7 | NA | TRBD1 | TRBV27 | CASSSGGAGSYEQYF | TGTGCCAGCAGTTCAGGGGGCGCGGGCTCCTACGAGCAGTACTTC
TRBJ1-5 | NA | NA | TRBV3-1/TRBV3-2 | CASSQGKGRKCNQPQHF | TGTGCCAGCAGCCAAGGTAAGGGGCGAAAGTGCAATCAGCCCCAGCATTTT